This T cell receptor beta chain came from a study of cytomegalovirus exposure and HLA in healthy donors. Study observations and caveats: Altogether, more than 150 TCR beta chains were recorded as cytomegalovirus-associated. The classifier reportedly diagnosed cytomegalovirus status with high sensitivity and specificity.

The assay was immunoSEQ multiplex PCR, and TCRdb's table has in-frame clones only and misses some. The sample holds approximately 160,000 clones, over 85% seen once. Separate from the roughly 700-subject first cohort, the approximately 120-subject validation cohort was the one that the donors belonged to. Remarks on this clone: Its antigen is still unknown.

The receptor's source is a man aged 18 to 30 in good health and CMV-seropositive. Sequenced: PBMCs.

The CDR3 loop is CASSDFFGMPYELYF. DNA of the CDR3: TGTGCCAGCAGTGATTTTTTCGGGATGCCCTACGAGCTTTACTTC. The V gene is TRBV6-4, the J gene TRBJ2-7, with D possibly matching TRBD2 (5 bases). The length of the CDR3 is 15 residues. Germline V gene lookup returns CDR1 MRHNA and CDR2 SNTAGT. Trimming took 3 bases from V and 13 from J, leaving 25 bases between them.